This T cell receptor (beta chain) was captured by sequencing in a study of response to subunit inactivated influenza vaccine. Study results and limitations: It was suggested by the authors that few new T cells are recruited by each seasonal influenza vaccination.

MiXCR was run by TCRdb on the RT-PCR reads, yielding one entry per CDR3 protein. The repertoire includes over 150,000 distinct CDR3 sequences, over 13% of them detected once, and approximately 24% sits in the top ten. To note about this clonotype: Its antigen is not identified.

CDR1 SGDLS and CDR2 YYNGEE come from the germline V gene. After removal of 4 bases from V and 3 bases from J, the junction contained 4 bases not matched to a gene. This CDR3 region has 14 residues. The starting material was CD8+ T cells sorted from PBMCs, obtained roughly 5 days after vaccination. The sequence was collected from a man in his fifties or sixties who received an inactivated influenza vaccine. The chain recombines TRBV9 with TRBJ2-7, with 10 bases that match TRBD2. The CDR3 here is CASSPAGGDYEQYF. CDR3 DNA: TGTGCCAGCAGCCCAGCGGGAGGGGACTACGAGCAGTACTTC.